This TCR beta chain was obtained from a study of shared clonotypes between healthy human individuals. Repertoires were generated with immunoSEQ multiplex PCR, while TCRdb's copy carries only in-frame clones and drops some. This sample has 2.3 million or so clones, with approximately 95% found just once. The CDR3 is made up of 17 amino acids. V gave up 1 base and J gave up 4 bases, with 16 bases separating them. Germline V gene data show CDR1 as SGHTA and CDR2 as FQGNSA. The rearrangement links TRBV7-2 to TRBJ1-4, with D maybe TRBD1 (6 bases). The TCR originated in a man younger than 35 in good health. Some clones in this sample may be carry-over from other donors' samples. The material sequenced was naive CD4+ T cells from PBMCs. Subset of the sample: CD45RA+ positively selected. Here the CDR3 DNA reads TGTGCCAGCAGCTTAGTGGGGAGGGGGAGAGGTAATGAAAAACTGTTTTTT. This gives the protein CASSLVGRGRGNEKLFF.